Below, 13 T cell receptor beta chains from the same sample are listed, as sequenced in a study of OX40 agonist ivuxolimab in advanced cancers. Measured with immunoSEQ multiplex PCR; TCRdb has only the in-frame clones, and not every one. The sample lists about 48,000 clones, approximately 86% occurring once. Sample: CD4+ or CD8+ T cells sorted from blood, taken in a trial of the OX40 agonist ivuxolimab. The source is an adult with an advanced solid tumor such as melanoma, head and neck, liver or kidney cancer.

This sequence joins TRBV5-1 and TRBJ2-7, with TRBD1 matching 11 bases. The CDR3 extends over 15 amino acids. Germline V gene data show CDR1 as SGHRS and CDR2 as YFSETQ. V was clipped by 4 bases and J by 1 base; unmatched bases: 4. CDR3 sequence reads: CASSNRDRGSYEQYF. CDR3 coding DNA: TGCGCCAGCAGCAACCGGGACAGGGGGTCCTACGAGCAGTACTTC.

The CDR3 DNA reads TGCGCCAGCAGCTTGGAGTGGGACCCGAGGGGGTTCTTC. It specifies CASSLEWDPRGFF. V and J are TRBV5-1 and TRBJ2-1; possibly TRBD1 or TRBD2 for D (5 bases each). Trimming pared 0 bases from V and 15 bases from J, leaving 16 bases between. This CDR3 spans 13 amino acids. Germline V gene lookup returns CDR1 SGHRS and CDR2 YFSETQ.

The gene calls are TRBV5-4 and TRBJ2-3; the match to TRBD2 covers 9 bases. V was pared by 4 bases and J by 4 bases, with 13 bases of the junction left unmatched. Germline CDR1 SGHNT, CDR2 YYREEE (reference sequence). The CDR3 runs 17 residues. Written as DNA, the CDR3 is TGTGCCAGCAGCACGGAAGGGGGCGGGGGGGTGGCAGATACGCAGTATTTT. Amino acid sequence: CASSTEGGGGVADTQYF.

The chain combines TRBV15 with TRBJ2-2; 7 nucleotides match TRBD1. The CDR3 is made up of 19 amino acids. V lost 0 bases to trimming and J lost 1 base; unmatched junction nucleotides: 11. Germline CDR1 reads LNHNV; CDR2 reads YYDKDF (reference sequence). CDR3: CATSRDTKTTGRNTGELFF. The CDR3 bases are TGTGCCACCAGCAGAGACACGAAAACGACAGGGAGGAACACCGGGGAGCTGTTTTTT. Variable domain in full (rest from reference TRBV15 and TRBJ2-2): DAMVIQNPRYQVTQFGKPVTLSCSQTLNHNVMYWYQQKSSQAPKLLFHYYDKDFNNEADTPDNFQSRRPNTSFCFLDIRSPGLGDTAMYLCATSRDTKTTGRNTGELFFGEGSRLTVL.

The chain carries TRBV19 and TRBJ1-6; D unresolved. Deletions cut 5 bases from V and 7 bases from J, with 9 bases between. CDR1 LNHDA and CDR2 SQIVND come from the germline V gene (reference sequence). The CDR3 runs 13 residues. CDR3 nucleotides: TGTGCCAGTAGTGCAGGCGGAAATTCACCCCTCCACTTT. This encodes CASSAGGNSPLHF. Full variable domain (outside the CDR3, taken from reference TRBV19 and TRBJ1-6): DGGITQSPKYLFRKEGQNVTLSCEQNLNHDAMYWYRQDPGQGLRLIYYSQIVNDFQKGDIAEGYSVSREKKESFPLTVTSAQKNPTAFYLCASSAGGNSPLHFGNGTRLTVT.

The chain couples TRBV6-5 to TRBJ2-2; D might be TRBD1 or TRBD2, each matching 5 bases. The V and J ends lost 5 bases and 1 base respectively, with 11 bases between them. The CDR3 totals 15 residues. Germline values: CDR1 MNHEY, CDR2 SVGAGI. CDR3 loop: CASSRDLLNTGELFF. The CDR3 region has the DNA TGTGCCAGCAGTCGGGACCTACTGAACACCGGGGAGCTGTTTTTT.

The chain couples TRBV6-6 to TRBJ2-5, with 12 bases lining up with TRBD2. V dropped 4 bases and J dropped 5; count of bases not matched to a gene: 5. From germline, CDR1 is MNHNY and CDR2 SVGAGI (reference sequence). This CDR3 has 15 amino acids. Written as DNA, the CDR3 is TGTGCCAGCAGTTCTAGCGGGGGGGCCGGGGAGACCCAGTACTTC. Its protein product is CASSSSGGAGETQYF.

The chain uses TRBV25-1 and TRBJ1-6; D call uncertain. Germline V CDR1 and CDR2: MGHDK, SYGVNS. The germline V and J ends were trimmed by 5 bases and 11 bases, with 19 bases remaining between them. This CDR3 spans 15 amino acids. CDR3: CASSSPSGEVAPLHF. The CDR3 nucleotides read TGTGCCAGCAGTTCCCCATCGGGAGAAGTCGCACCCCTCCACTTT. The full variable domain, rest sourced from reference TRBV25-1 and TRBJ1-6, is EADIYQTPRYLVIGTGKKITLECSQTMGHDKMYWYQQDPGMELHLIHYSYGVNSTEKGDLSSESTVSRIRTEHFPLTLESARPSHTSQYLCASSSPSGEVAPLHFGNGTRLTVT.

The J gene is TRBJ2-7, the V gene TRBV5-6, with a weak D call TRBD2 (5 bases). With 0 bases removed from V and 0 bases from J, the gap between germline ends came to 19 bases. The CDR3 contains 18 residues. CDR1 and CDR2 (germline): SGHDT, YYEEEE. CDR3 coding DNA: TGTGCCAGCAGCTTGGCAGTTCTGGCTAGCCCCAGCTCCTACGAGCAGTACTTC. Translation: CASSLAVLASPSSYEQYF.

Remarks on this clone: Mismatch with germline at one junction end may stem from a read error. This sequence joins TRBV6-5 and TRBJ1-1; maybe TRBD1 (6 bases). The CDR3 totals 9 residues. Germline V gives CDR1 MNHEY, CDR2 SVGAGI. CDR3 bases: TGTGCCAGCAGTCTACGACAGGTCTTT. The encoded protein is CASSLRQVF.

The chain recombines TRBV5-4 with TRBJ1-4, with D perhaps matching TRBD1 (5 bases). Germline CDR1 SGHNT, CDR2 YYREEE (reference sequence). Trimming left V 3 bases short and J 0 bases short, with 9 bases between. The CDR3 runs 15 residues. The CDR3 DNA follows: TGTGCCAGCAGCTCGGACATCTCAACTAATGAAAAACTGTTTTTT. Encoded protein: CASSSDISTNEKLFF. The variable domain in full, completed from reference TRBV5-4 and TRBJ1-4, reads ETGVTQSPTHLIKTRGQQVTLRCSSQSGHNTVSWYQQALGQGPQFIFQYYREEENGRGNFPPRFSGLQFPNYSSELNVNALELDDSALYLCASSSDISTNEKLFFGSGTQLSVL.

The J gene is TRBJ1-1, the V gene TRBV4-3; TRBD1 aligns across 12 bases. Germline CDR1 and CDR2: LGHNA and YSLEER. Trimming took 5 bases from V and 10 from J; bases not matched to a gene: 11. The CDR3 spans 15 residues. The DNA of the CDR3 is TGCGCCAGCAGCAGCCGGGACAGGGGGCACCTTGGAGCTTTCTTT. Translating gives CASSSRDRGHLGAFF.

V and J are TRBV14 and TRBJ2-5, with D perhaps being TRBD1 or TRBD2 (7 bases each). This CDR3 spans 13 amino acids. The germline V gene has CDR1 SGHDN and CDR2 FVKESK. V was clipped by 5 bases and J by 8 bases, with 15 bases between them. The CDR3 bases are TGTGCCAGCAGCTCAGGGGGACTAAGAACCCAGTACTTC. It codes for CASSSGGLRTQYF.